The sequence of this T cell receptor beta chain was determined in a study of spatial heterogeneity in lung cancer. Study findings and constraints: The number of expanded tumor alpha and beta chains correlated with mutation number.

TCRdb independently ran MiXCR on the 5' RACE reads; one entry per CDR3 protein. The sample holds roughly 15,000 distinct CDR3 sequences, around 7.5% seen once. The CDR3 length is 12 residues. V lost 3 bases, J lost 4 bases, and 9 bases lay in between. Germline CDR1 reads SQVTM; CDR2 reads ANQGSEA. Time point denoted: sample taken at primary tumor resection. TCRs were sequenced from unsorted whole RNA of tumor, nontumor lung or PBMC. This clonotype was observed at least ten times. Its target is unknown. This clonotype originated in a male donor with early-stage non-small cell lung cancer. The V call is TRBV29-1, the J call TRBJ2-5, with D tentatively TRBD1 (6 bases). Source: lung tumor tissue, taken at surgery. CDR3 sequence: CSVEPRGETQYF. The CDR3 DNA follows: TGCAGCGTTGAGCCCAGGGGAGAGACCCAGTACTTC.